One sample yielded the 26 T cell receptor beta chains listed below, sequenced in a study of blood T cell repertoires in COVID-19. Profiling relied on immunoSEQ multiplex PCR, and the TCRdb table lists in-frame clones only, not all of them. The sample has around 120,000 clones, over 75% seen once. The material sequenced was peripheral blood. These receptors all stem from an elderly woman with acute or convalescent COVID-19.

V and J are TRBV6-1 and TRBJ1-5, with 7 positions matching TRBD1. Trimming took 1 base from V and 4 from J; bases not matched to a gene: 7. The CDR3 is made up of 16 amino acids. Per the germline V gene, CDR1 is MNHNS and CDR2 is SASEGT. CDR3 protein: CASSEGVTGINQPQHF. CDR3 bases: TGTGCCAGCAGTGAAGGGGTGACAGGGATAAATCAGCCCCAGCATTTT.

This sequence joins TRBV6-2 or TRBV6-3 and TRBJ2-1, with D maybe TRBD2 (5 bases). CDR3 length equals 13 residues. Germline V gene lookup returns CDR1 MNHEY and CDR2 SVGEGT. V was shortened by 2 bases and J by 9 bases, with 11 bases between the two germline ends. DNA for the CDR3: TGTGCCAGCAGTTACGGACTGGCCCCTGAGCAGTTCTTC. The encoded protein is CASSYGLAPEQFF.

V and J are TRBV4-1 and TRBJ1-6; 8 bases agree with TRBD1. CDR1 and CDR2 (germline): MGHRA, YSYEKL. V lost 1 base, J lost 8 bases, and 7 bases stayed unmatched. The CDR3 is made up of 16 amino acids. The CDR3 sequence is CASSQVRQGAYSPLHF. The CDR3 bases are TGCGCCAGCAGCCAAGTTCGTCAGGGGGCATATTCACCCCTCCACTTT.

The chain carries TRBV7-9 and TRBJ2-3; the D gene is possibly TRBD1 (6 bases). The V and J ends lost 1 base and 4 bases respectively, with 12 bases between them. The CDR3 sequence is 15 residues long. Germline assignment: CDR1 SEHNR and CDR2 FQNEAQ (reference sequence). CDR3 DNA: TGTGCCAGCAGCTTAGGGGGTCCAGGGGCAGATACGCAGTATTTT. Translated: CASSLGGPGADTQYF.

V gene TRBV6-2 or TRBV6-3 combines with J gene TRBJ1-6; 8 nucleotides line up with TRBD1. The CDR3 is 16 residues long. Per the germline V gene, CDR1 is MNHEY and CDR2 is SVGEGT. J gave up 0 bases and V 6 bases, and 4 bases lay outside the gene matches. The CDR3 loop is CASSIRGRSYNSPLHF. CDR3 DNA sequence: TGTGCCAGCAGCATCAGGGGGCGCTCCTATAATTCACCCCTCCACTTT.

This clone was picked up one time. The chain uses TRBV28 and TRBJ1-1; no reliable D call. Between the trimmed V and J ends, which lost 7 bases and 10 bases, there was a span of 13 bases. The CDR3 runs to 11 residues. The germline V gene has CDR1 MDHEN and CDR2 SYDVKM. In DNA, the CDR3 is TGTGCCAGCATCTTCATGGGGAGAGCTTTCTTT. Translated, it gives CASIFMGRAFF.

The CDR3 is CASSQTAGGLLITDTQYF. For the CDR3, the DNA is TGCGCCAGCAGCCAAACAGCGGGGGGACTCCTTATCACAGATACGCAGTATTTT. This chain joins TRBV4-1 and TRBJ2-3; 9 bases are shared with TRBD2. This CDR3 has 18 amino acids. With 2 bases clipped from V and 2 bases from J, the junction kept 11 bases outside the gene matches. Germline V gene lookup returns CDR1 MGHRA and CDR2 YSYEKL.

CDR3 nucleotides: TGTGCCTGGGGCCGGAGGGGGGGCACCGGGGAGCTGTTTTTT. It specifies CAWGRRGGTGELFF. This chain uses TRBV30 with TRBJ2-2; weak D call: TRBD2 (7 bases). This CDR3 comprises 14 residues. V was trimmed by 5 bases and J by 4 bases, leaving 14 bases between them. CDR1 GTSNPN and CDR2 SVGIG come from the germline V gene (reference sequence).

The chain is built from TRBV7-6 and TRBJ2-3; TRBD1 might be the D (6 bases). Trimming shortened V by 0 bases and J by 0 bases, and 13 bases separated the two germline ends. Per germline, CDR1 SGHVS and CDR2 FNYEAQ. The CDR3 has 17 residues. CDR3 bases: TGTGCCAGCAGCTTAGCTCCAGGGGTCCTTAGCACAGATACGCAGTATTTT. This gives the protein CASSLAPGVLSTDTQYF. Full variable domain (rest looked up from reference TRBV7-6 and TRBJ2-3): GAGVSQSPRYKVTKRGQDVALRCDPISGHVSLYWYRQALGQGPEFLTYFNYEAQQDKSGLPNDRFSAERPEGSISTLTIQRTEQRDSAMYRCASSLAPGVLSTDTQYFGPGTRLTVL.

This chain links TRBV7-2 with TRBJ1-2, with 7 nucleotides matching TRBD1. The J segment lost 8 bases and the V segment lost 5 bases, leaving 11 bases of the junction unmatched. This CDR3 contains 14 residues. Germline-derived CDR1 and CDR2 are SGHTA and FQGNSA. Written as DNA, the CDR3 is TGTGCCAGCAGCCCTCGGGAGGGGGCTAGGGGCTACACCTTC. Its translation is CASSPREGARGYTF.

J is TRBJ1-2 and V is TRBV15; TRBD1 matches 9 bases. The CDR3 totals 17 residues. J lost 4 bases, V lost 0 bases, and 9 bases had no gene match. Germline assignment: CDR1 LNHNV and CDR2 YYDKDF (reference sequence). The CDR3 protein is CATSRDRTQGATYGYTF. The CDR3 DNA is TGTGCCACCAGCAGAGATCGAACACAGGGGGCTACCTATGGCTACACCTTC.

The count of this clone is one. The rearrangement joins TRBV7-2 to TRBJ1-1, with D maybe TRBD1 (6 bases). V was cut by 1 base and J by 2 bases, with 8 bases left in between. Germline V gene data show CDR1 as SGHTA and CDR2 as FQGNSA. CDR3 size: 14 residues. The CDR3 DNA follows: TGTGCCAGCAGCTTAGACAGGGCTAACACTGAAGCTTTCTTT. This gives the protein CASSLDRANTEAFF.

This clone was recorded a few times. The chain combines TRBV5-6 with TRBJ2-7; 9 bases align to TRBD2. V lost 1 base, J lost 0 bases, and 5 bases stayed unmatched. The CDR3 runs 16 residues. Looked up from germline, CDR1 is SGHDT and CDR2 is YYEEEE. In DNA, the CDR3 is TGTGCCAGCAGCTTGAAGAGCGGGGGGAGCTCCTACGAGCAGTACTTC. Protein product: CASSLKSGGSSYEQYF.

The chain employs TRBV5-1 and TRBJ2-3; 11 bases agree with TRBD2. CDR3 length equals 16 residues. The trim removed 4 bases at V and 0 bases at J, leaving 4 bases unmatched. Per germline, CDR1 SGHRS and CDR2 YFSETQ. DNA of the CDR3: TGCGCCAGCAGCCCGGGGACTAGCGGTAGCACAGATACGCAGTATTTT. Amino acids: CASSPGTSGSTDTQYF.

The CDR3 sequence: CASSYLSGTADGYTF. In DNA form, the CDR3 reads TGTGCCAGCAGTTACTTATCCGGGACAGCAGATGGCTACACCTTC. This chain joins TRBV6-5 and TRBJ1-2; TRBD1 aligns across 7 bases. V shed 1 base and J 6 bases; nucleotides not matched to a gene: 8. The CDR3 loop spans 15 amino acids. CDR1 is MNHEY, CDR2 SVGAGI, per germline.

The chain couples TRBV6-5 to TRBJ1-5; the D is unclear. With 0 bases removed from V and 6 bases from J, the gap between germline ends came to 9 bases. Germline V gene lookup returns CDR1 MNHEY and CDR2 SVGAGI. CDR3 length: 14 residues. The CDR3 coding sequence is TGTGCCAGCAGTTACTCGAGCGGTTCTCAGCCCCAGCATTTT. Its protein product is CASSYSSGSQPQHF.

V usage is TRBV29-1 and J usage is TRBJ1-1, with D maybe TRBD1 (5 bases). The CDR3 is 13 amino acids. Germline CDR1 SQVTM, CDR2 ANQGSEA. Trimming removed 6 bases at V and 1 base at J, with 12 bases between. Written as DNA, the CDR3 is TGCAGCGTGACAGTTCAAAAGAACACTGAAGCTTTCTTT. Its translation: CSVTVQKNTEAFF.

The chain is built from TRBV6-2 or TRBV6-3 and TRBJ1-2, with TRBD1 as a possible D gene (6 bases). This CDR3 has 12 residues. Germline V CDR1 and CDR2: MNHEY, SVGEGT. The ends were cut back, 6 bases at V and 4 bases at J, with 9 bases in the middle. This CDR3 is CASSDRTYGYTF. The CDR3 bases are TGTGCCAGCAGCGACAGGACCTATGGCTACACCTTC.

The chain recombines TRBV18 with TRBJ2-1, with 7 nucleotides matching TRBD2. From germline, CDR1 is KGHSH and CDR2 LQKENI. The CDR3 is 15 amino acids. Trimming removed 6 bases from V and 9 bases from J; junction bases left unmatched: 14. The CDR3 coding sequence is TGTGCCAGCTCTCCGCTCGGGGGGAGGTCTTTTGAGCAGTTCTTC. The encoded protein is CASSPLGGRSFEQFF.

CDR3 loop: CASSPMDSGYGYTF. DNA of the CDR3: TGTGCCAGCAGTCCCATGGATTCGGGGTATGGCTACACCTTC. J is TRBJ1-2 and V is TRBV5-5; D ambiguous. This CDR3 is 14 amino acids long. Per the germline V gene, CDR1 is SGHKS and CDR2 is YYEKEE (reference sequence). The V gene lost 5 bases and the J gene lost 5 bases, with 16 bases spanning the gap.

The chain couples TRBV2 to TRBJ1-1; D remains unclear. The CDR3 contains 15 residues. Trimming cost V 1 base and J 4 bases, with 13 bases left between them. From germline, CDR1 is SNHLY and CDR2 FYNNEI. CDR3 amino acids: CASSEGHFVGTEAFF. As DNA, the CDR3 is TGTGCCAGCAGTGAAGGACATTTCGTTGGCACTGAAGCTTTCTTT.

The chain carries TRBV15 and TRBJ1-2, with D hard to call. The CDR3 has 12 amino acids. From germline, CDR1 is LNHNV and CDR2 YYDKDF (reference sequence). Trimming pared 5 bases from V and 6 bases from J, leaving 10 bases between. CDR3 amino acids: CATSGLRHGYTF. The CDR3 region has the DNA TGTGCCACCAGCGGGCTTCGTCATGGCTACACCTTC.

The chain combines TRBV6-5 with TRBJ2-7; 7 bases match TRBD1. Germline V lookup: CDR1 MNHEY, CDR2 SVGAGI. The CDR3 has 14 residues. J gave up 0 bases and V 5 bases, and 4 bases lay outside the gene matches. The CDR3 nucleotides read TGTGCCAGCAGTAGGGACAGCTTCTCCTACGAGCAGTACTTC. It yields the protein CASSRDSFSYEQYF.

The genes are TRBV30 and TRBJ1-4, with unresolved D. Germline V CDR1 and CDR2: GTSNPN, SVGIG (reference sequence). This CDR3 has 16 residues. V dropped 0 bases and J dropped 0 bases, with 11 bases sitting between them. CDR3 nucleotides: TGTGCCTGGAGTGTGATGAGACTAGCAACTAATGAAAAACTGTTTTTT. Protein: CAWSVMRLATNEKLFF. The full variable domain, with the rest looked up from reference TRBV30 and TRBJ1-4, is SQTIHQWPATLVQPVGSPLSLECTVEGTSNPNLYWYRQAAGRGLQLLFYSVGIGQISSEVPQNLSASRPQDRQFILSSKKLLLSDSGFYLCAWSVMRLATNEKLFFGSGTQLSVL.

The rearrangement joins TRBV5-4 to TRBJ2-3; 9 positions agree with TRBD2. The CDR3 contains 17 residues. With V trimmed by 0 bases and J by 5 bases, 10 bases remained unmatched. Germline lookup yields CDR1 SGHNT and CDR2 YYREEE (reference sequence). The CDR3, as DNA: TGTGCCAGCAGCTTGGGTTTGGCTAGCGGGGTGGAAGATACGCAGTATTTT. It specifies CASSLGLASGVEDTQYF.

The chain employs TRBV5-6 and TRBJ1-4; 7 bases fit TRBD1. Germline CDR1 is SGHDT and CDR2 is YYEEEE. The CDR3 length is 16 residues. V was pared by 3 bases and J by 7 bases, with 12 bases of the junction left unmatched. CDR3 sequence reads: CASSSTGSHLAEKLFF. CDR3 DNA: TGTGCCAGCAGCTCGACAGGGTCCCATCTGGCTGAAAAACTGTTTTTT.